These 27 T cell receptor beta chains came from one sample sequenced in a study of cytomegalovirus exposure and HLA in healthy donors (dated by TCRdb to 2016 to 2017). Receptor amplification or capture employed the immunoSEQ multiplex PCR assay. For the multiplex PCR, a mixture combining 60 forward primers for TCR Vbeta segments and 13 reverse primers for TCR Jbeta segments was used. The table comes from immuneACCESS by way of TCRdb, which keeps in-frame sequences with V and J called. Part of the clones is missing from these tables; in studies checked, under half for an unresolved V gene and the rest for unknown reasons. Counted in this sample were 200,000 to 250,000 clones; 79% of them appeared once. The ten largest make up about 1.7% of the sample. Sample: PBMCs. These receptors originate from a middle-aged man in good health and CMV-seronegative.

In its sample, this clone was seen once. V gene TRBV19 combines with J gene TRBJ1-3; D not certain. The V and J ends lost 6 bases and 2 bases respectively, with 11 bases between them. Germline CDR1 and CDR2: LNHDA and SQIVND (reference sequence). The CDR3 contains 14 residues. For the CDR3, the DNA is TGTGCCAGTAGCCTGCGGACTCCTGGAAACACCATATATTTT. This encodes CASSLRTPGNTIYF.

J is TRBJ2-2 and V is TRBV18, with 8 bases identical to TRBD1. The junction had 9 bases not matched to a gene; V was cut back by 2 bases and J by 1 base. CDR3 length equals 18 residues. Germline V gene data show CDR1 as KGHSH and CDR2 as LQKENI. The CDR3 bases are TGTGCCAGCTCACCAGTCCCGGGACAGGAGATGAACACCGGGGAGCTGTTTTTT. As protein: CASSPVPGQEMNTGELFF.

The chain joins TRBV19 to TRBJ2-1, with 9 bases fitting TRBD1. This CDR3 is 15 amino acids long. With V trimmed by 6 bases and J by 4 bases, 7 bases remained unmatched. Germline V gene lookup returns CDR1 LNHDA and CDR2 SQIVND (reference sequence). The CDR3 sequence is CASRMGQGSYNEQFF. The CDR3 DNA is TGTGCCAGTAGAATGGGACAGGGTTCTTACAATGAGCAGTTCTTC. Together with reference TRBV19 and TRBJ2-1, the CDR3 gives the full variable domain: DGGITQSPKYLFRKEGQNVTLSCEQNLNHDAMYWYRQDPGQGLRLIYYSQIVNDFQKGDIAEGYSVSREKKESFPLTVTSAQKNPTAFYLCASRMGQGSYNEQFFGPGTRLTVL.

This clone was detected only once. This chain links TRBV5-1 with TRBJ2-2, with a tentative D call TRBD2 (6 bases). CDR3 length: 16 residues. Trimming stripped 0 bases from V and 5 bases from J, with 14 bases between. CDR1 is SGHRS and CDR2 is YFSETQ in the germline V gene. The CDR3 loop is CASSLAGGVGTGELFF. The CDR3 nucleotides are TGCGCCAGCAGCTTGGCCGGGGGAGTGGGGACCGGGGAGCTGTTTTTT.

The V and J genes are TRBV30 and TRBJ1-1; weak D call: TRBD1 (5 bases). The CDR3 is 13 amino acids. The ends were cut back, 5 bases at V and 0 bases at J, with 10 bases in the middle. The germline gives CDR1 GTSNPN, CDR2 SVGIG (reference sequence). The CDR3: CAWGAALNTEAFF. CDR3 bases: TGTGCCTGGGGGGCAGCGCTGAACACTGAAGCTTTCTTT.

This rearrangement joins TRBV2 to TRBJ2-7, with TRBD2 identical over 10 bases. J was trimmed by 3 bases and V by 6 bases; bases with no gene match: 5. CDR1 SNHLY and CDR2 FYNNEI come from the germline V gene. The length of the CDR3 is 14 residues. The chain's CDR3 is CASRPGLAIYEQYF. CDR3 sequence (DNA): TGTGCCAGCAGGCCGGGACTAGCGATCTACGAGCAGTACTTC.

The chain joins TRBV25-1 to TRBJ1-2; a weak D match, TRBD1 (6 bases). The V gene's germline CDR1 is MGHDK and CDR2 SYGVNS. The CDR3 extends over 13 amino acids. V lost 6 bases and J lost 5, with 13 bases in between. CDR3 protein: CASRSQGIYGYTF. Written as DNA, the CDR3 is TGTGCCAGCAGATCCCAGGGGATTTATGGCTACACCTTC.

The chain carries TRBV27 and TRBJ1-2; 10 bases are shared with TRBD1. This CDR3 has 15 amino acids. Germline V lookup: CDR1 MNHEY, CDR2 SMNVEV (reference sequence). Trimming at V came to 5 bases and at J to 4 bases, leaving 7 bases not matched to a gene. CDR3 amino acids: CASSGPGQGSYGYTF. DNA for the CDR3: TGTGCCAGCAGTGGTCCGGGACAGGGGTCCTATGGCTACACCTTC.

Concerning this clone: One junction end does not reproduce the germline sequence, and a read error may be involved. The CDR3 spells CASSRTGTNTETFF. The CDR3 nucleotides are TGTGCCAGCAGCCGGACAGGAACGAACACTGAAACTTTCTTT. The chain has TRBV7-9 and TRBJ1-1; TRBD1 aligns across 7 bases. The CDR3 covers 14 residues. Looked up from germline, CDR1 is SEHNR and CDR2 is FQNEAQ (reference sequence).

The chain uses TRBV2 and TRBJ1-5; 8 bases map to TRBD1. Germline trimming cut 5 bases from V and 7 bases from J; bases unmatched to any gene: 7. The germline CDR1 and CDR2 sequences are SNHLY and FYNNEI. CDR3 length: 14 amino acids. The CDR3 spells CASSSDRATQPQHF. DNA of the CDR3: TGTGCCAGCAGTTCGGACAGGGCGACCCAGCCCCAGCATTTT.

The CDR3, as DNA: TGTGCCAGCAGCTTCGGGAGCGGGAGGGACAATGAGCAGTTCTTC. This gives the protein CASSFGSGRDNEQFF. V is TRBV7-3 and J is TRBJ2-1, with 10 bases lining up with TRBD2. Trimming removed 3 bases from V and 5 bases from J; junction bases left unmatched: 4. Germline CDR1 is SGHTA and CDR2 is FQGTGA. The CDR3 totals 15 residues.

The chain joins TRBV10-3 to TRBJ1-1; a possible D gene is TRBD1 (6 bases). The CDR3 loop spans 15 amino acids. V was clipped by 0 bases and J by 0 bases, with 8 bases between them. Per germline, CDR1 ENHRY and CDR2 SYGVKD. The CDR3 here is CAISESNRVNTEAFF. DNA of the CDR3: TGTGCCATCAGTGAGTCGAACAGGGTGAACACTGAAGCTTTCTTT.

This sequence joins TRBV19 and TRBJ2-1; TRBD2 matches 11 bases. Trimming took 8 bases from V and 0 from J; bases not matched to a gene: 6. The germline V gene has CDR1 LNHDA and CDR2 SQIVND (reference sequence). The CDR3 spans 16 residues. CDR3 nucleotide sequence: TGTGCCAGTTCCAGACTAGCGGGACTCTCCTACAATGAGCAGTTCTTC. It specifies CASSRLAGLSYNEQFF.

The V and J genes are TRBV10-3 and TRBJ2-7; D uncertain. The CDR3 loop spans 9 amino acids. Germline lookup yields CDR1 ENHRY and CDR2 SYGVKD. V lost 10 bases, J lost 6 bases, and 7 bases lay in between. CDR3 DNA sequence: TGTGCCAACCGGTCCGAGCAGTACTTC. Its protein is CANRSEQYF.

V is TRBV11-2 and J is TRBJ1-3; possibly TRBD1 for D (6 bases). CDR3 length: 16 residues. Germline V lookup: CDR1 SGHAT, CDR2 FQNNGV. Deletions cut 1 base from V and 2 bases from J, with 12 bases between. In nucleotides, the CDR3 is TGTGCCAGCAGCTTAGTCACAGGGAAGGCTGGAAACACCATATATTTT. Its translation: CASSLVTGKAGNTIYF.

The chain uses TRBV19 and TRBJ2-2; 13 bases agree with TRBD2. Losses at the gene ends were 5 bases for V and 8 bases for J; bases not matched to a gene: 5. Germline V gene lookup returns CDR1 LNHDA and CDR2 SQIVND (reference sequence). The CDR3 consists of 15 residues. The CDR3: CASSRTSGREGELFF. CDR3 DNA sequence: TGTGCCAGTAGTCGGACTAGCGGGAGAGAGGGGGAGCTGTTTTTT.

This clone has a handful of counts. The rearrangement links TRBV7-9 to TRBJ2-1; 9 nucleotides agree with TRBD2. V lost 6 bases to trimming and J lost 1 base; unmatched junction nucleotides: 4. This CDR3 is built from 15 residues. Germline V gene data show CDR1 as SEHNR and CDR2 as FQNEAQ (reference sequence). DNA of the CDR3: TGTGCCAGCAGTCTAGCGGGGCCTTCCTACAATGAGCAGTTCTTC. Translating it yields CASSLAGPSYNEQFF. The full variable domain, in which reference TRBV7-9 and TRBJ2-1 provide the parts outside the CDR3, is DTGVSQNPRHKITKRGQNVTFRCDPISEHNRLYWYRQTLGQGPEFLTYFQNEAQLEKSRLLSDRFSAERPKGSFSTLEIQRTEQGDSAMYLCASSLAGPSYNEQFFGPGTRLTVL.

The chain links TRBV5-1 to TRBJ2-3, with D possibly TRBD1 on 6 matching bases. Trimming stripped 4 bases from V and 1 base from J, with 19 bases between. The CDR3 spans 17 residues. Germline values: CDR1 SGHRS, CDR2 YFSETQ. The CDR3 reads CASSRQDEALGTDTQYF. DNA of the CDR3: TGCGCCAGCAGCCGACAGGACGAGGCACTGGGCACAGATACGCAGTATTTT.

This chain links TRBV9 with TRBJ2-1; 7 bases align to TRBD1. CDR3 length: 15 residues. Germline loops: CDR1 SGDLS, CDR2 YYNGEE. V was clipped by 0 bases and J by 5 bases; unmatched bases: 5. The CDR3 DNA follows: TGTGCCAGCAGCGTAGCTGGGACAGAGAACAATGAGCAGTTCTTC. It yields the protein CASSVAGTENNEQFF.

The chain links TRBV6-4 to TRBJ1-2; 7 positions agree with TRBD1. CDR3 size: 15 residues. Trimming cost V 5 bases and J 5 bases; bases outside gene matches: 11. Germline-derived CDR1 and CDR2 are MRHNA and SNTAGT. CDR3 amino acids: CASSPGGFNRYGYTF. CDR3 in DNA: TGTGCCAGCAGTCCAGGGGGTTTTAACAGATATGGCTACACCTTC.

This clone came up a few times. The V and J genes are TRBV6-1 and TRBJ2-5; D might be TRBD2 (5 bases). Between the trimmed V and J ends, which lost 4 bases and 11 bases, there was a span of 35 bases. From germline, CDR1 is MNHNS and CDR2 SASEGT. The CDR3 contains 19 residues. In DNA form, the CDR3 reads TGTGCCAGCAGTGGGACGGGATTCACGTTCCAACTAATACTAGAAGAGCAGTACTTC. This sequence encodes CASSGTGFTFQLILEEQYF.

This clone has more than one count but fewer than ten. At one of its ends the junction is not consistent with the germline gene, which may arise from a read error. The chain has TRBV7-7 and TRBJ2-2; D may be TRBD2 (6 bases). CDR1 SSHAT and CDR2 FNYEAQ come from the germline V gene (reference sequence). This CDR3 has 15 residues. CDR3 coding DNA: TGTGCTAGCAGCCCCCGGGGGTTTGGCACCGGGGAGCTGTTTTTT. Translating gives CASSPRGFGTGELFF.

The rearrangement uses TRBV4-2 and TRBJ2-7, with 8 bases that match TRBD2. The CDR3 runs to 16 residues. V dropped 0 bases and J dropped 6; count of bases not matched to a gene: 10. Germline V CDR1 and CDR2: LGHNA, YNFKEQ. The CDR3 region is CASSQDYGGRFLEQYF. The DNA for the CDR3 is TGTGCCAGCAGCCAAGATTACGGCGGGAGGTTTCTCGAGCAGTACTTC.

This clone was observed a few times. The rearrangement joins TRBV27 to TRBJ1-3; D gene ambiguous. The CDR3 totals 15 residues. Between the trimmed V and J ends, which lost 3 bases and 0 bases, there was a span of 9 bases. CDR1 MNHEY and CDR2 SMNVEV come from the germline V gene (reference sequence). The CDR3 sequence is CASSLTASSGNTIYF. CDR3 DNA sequence: TGTGCCAGCAGTTTGACGGCTAGCTCTGGAAACACCATATATTTT.

The chain uses TRBV27 and TRBJ1-5, with TRBD1 matching over 8 bases. V lost 4 bases to trimming and J lost 4 bases; unmatched junction nucleotides: 0. This CDR3 is built from 13 residues. The germline V gene has CDR1 MNHEY and CDR2 SMNVEV (reference sequence). In nucleotides, the CDR3 is TGTGCCAGCAGTTGGGACAGGAATCAGCCCCAGCATTTT. Translated: CASSWDRNQPQHF.

The chain combines TRBV6-6 with TRBJ1-4; 8 nucleotides agree with TRBD1. The CDR3 consists of 13 residues. The V gene end was trimmed by 6 bases and the J gene end by 8 bases; junction bases not matched to a gene: 5. Germline lookup yields CDR1 MNHNY and CDR2 SVGAGI (reference sequence). The CDR3 DNA sequence: TGTGCCAGCAGCCGGACAGGGTACGAAAAACTGTTTTTT. Protein: CASSRTGYEKLFF.

The V gene is TRBV28, the J gene TRBJ1-1, with D unclear. Germline CDR1 is MDHEN and CDR2 is SYDVKM. CDR3 length: 12 residues. The ends were cut back, 3 bases at V and 7 bases at J, with 9 bases in the middle. CDR3 DNA sequence: TGTGCCAGCAGTTTTAGGTCAGGTGAAGCTTTCTTT. Its translation is CASSFRSGEAFF.